One TCR beta chain is described in this entry. These data originate in a study of shared clonotypes between healthy human individuals. Study as a whole: Donors had three CD4 naive, three CD4 memory, two CD8 naive and one CD8 memory plate apiece.

The germline CDR1 and CDR2 sequences are MDHEN and SYDVKM. V was shortened by 11 bases and J by 0 bases, with 10 bases between the two germline ends. This CDR3 is built from 13 residues. Donors comprised healthy HIV-negative adults lacking recent acute infections or vaccinations. How the authors handled the data: ImmunoSEQ only sent back junction sequences with no quality scores, so filtering was done differently. The protocol was immunoSEQ multiplex PCR, while the TCRdb copy is restricted to in-frame clones and leaves out a portion. From that table come the V and J calls and clone size; the DNA was used to work out D and trimming. The table includes approximately 720,000 clones, roughly 78% detected once.

Specimen: memory CD4+ T cells sorted from blood. Subset reported: CD45RA-negative fraction. This receptor was obtained from a woman younger than 45 in good health. The rearrangement uses TRBV28 and TRBJ2-2; D possibly corresponds to TRBD1 (6 bases). CDR3 sequence (DNA): TGTGCCGCAGGGGAAACGAACACCGGGGAGCTGTTTTTT. Protein: CAAGETNTGELFF.